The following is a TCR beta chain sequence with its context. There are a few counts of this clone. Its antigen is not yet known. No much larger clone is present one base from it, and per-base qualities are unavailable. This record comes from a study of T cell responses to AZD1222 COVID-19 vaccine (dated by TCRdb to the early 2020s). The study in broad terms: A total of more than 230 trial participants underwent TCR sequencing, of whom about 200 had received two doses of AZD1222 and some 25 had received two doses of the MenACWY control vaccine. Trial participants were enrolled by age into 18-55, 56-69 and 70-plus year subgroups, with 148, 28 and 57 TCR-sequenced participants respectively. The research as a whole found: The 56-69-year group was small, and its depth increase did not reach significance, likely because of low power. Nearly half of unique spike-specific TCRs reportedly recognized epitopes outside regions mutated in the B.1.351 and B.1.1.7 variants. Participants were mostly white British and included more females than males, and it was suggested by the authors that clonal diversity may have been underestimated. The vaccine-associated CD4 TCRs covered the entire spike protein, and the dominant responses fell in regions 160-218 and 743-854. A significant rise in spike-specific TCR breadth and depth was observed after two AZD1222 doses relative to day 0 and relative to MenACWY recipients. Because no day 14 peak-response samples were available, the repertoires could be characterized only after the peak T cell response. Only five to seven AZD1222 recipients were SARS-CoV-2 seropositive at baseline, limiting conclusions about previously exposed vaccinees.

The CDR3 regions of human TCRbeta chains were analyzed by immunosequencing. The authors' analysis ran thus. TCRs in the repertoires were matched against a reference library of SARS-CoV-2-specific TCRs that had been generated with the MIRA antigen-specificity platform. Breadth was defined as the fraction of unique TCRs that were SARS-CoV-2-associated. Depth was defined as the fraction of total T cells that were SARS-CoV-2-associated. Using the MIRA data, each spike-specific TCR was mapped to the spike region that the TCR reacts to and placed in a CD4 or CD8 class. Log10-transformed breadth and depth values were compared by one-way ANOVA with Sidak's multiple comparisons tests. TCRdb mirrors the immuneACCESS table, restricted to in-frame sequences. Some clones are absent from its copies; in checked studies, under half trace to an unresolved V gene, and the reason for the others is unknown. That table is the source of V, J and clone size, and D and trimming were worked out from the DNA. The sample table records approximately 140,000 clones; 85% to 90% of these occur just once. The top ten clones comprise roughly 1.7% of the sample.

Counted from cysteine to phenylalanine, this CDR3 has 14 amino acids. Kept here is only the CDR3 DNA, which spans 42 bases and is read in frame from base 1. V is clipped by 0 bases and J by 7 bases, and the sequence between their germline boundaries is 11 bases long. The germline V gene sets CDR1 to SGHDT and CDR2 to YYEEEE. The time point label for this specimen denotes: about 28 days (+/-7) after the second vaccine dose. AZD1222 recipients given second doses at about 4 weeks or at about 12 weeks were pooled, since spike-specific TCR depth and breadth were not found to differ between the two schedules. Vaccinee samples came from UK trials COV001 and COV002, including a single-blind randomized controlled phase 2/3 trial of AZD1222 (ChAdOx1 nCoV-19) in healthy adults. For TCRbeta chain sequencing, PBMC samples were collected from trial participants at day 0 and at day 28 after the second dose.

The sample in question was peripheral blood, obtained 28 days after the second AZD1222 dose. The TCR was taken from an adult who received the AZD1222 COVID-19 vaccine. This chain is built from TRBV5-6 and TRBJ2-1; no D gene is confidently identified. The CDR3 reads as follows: CASSLGASLNEQFF. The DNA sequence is TGTGCCAGCAGCTTGGGAGCGTCCTTGAATGAGCAGTTCTTC.